The source of this T cell receptor (beta chain) is a study of cytomegalovirus exposure and HLA in healthy donors. Researchers ran the PCR with 60 Vbeta and 13 Jbeta primers. Using immunoSEQ multiplex PCR, the repertoire was profiled, and TCRdb retains in-frame clones only, with some absent. The repertoire holds around 210,000 clones, with 78% as singletons. This clone was observed a single time. This CDR3 has 16 residues. V lost 6 bases, J lost 7 bases, and 12 bases stayed unmatched. From germline, CDR1 is WSHSY and CDR2 SAAADI. The TCR comes from a boy aged 5-17 years in good health and CMV-seronegative. This chain uses TRBV10-2 with TRBJ2-7; 13 bases align to TRBD2. Sequenced: PBMCs. CDR3 nucleotides: TGCGCCAGCAGGGGGTATGGGACTAGCGGGATGGAAGAGCAGTACTTC. Translated: CASRGYGTSGMEEQYF.